The T cell receptor beta chain under discussion was sequenced for a study of regulatory T cells in long-lasting Graves disease. This clonotype was counted many times. In building TCR beta libraries, iRepertoire HTBI primers were used together with Arm-PCR of CDR3 regions. TCRdb recomputed calls from the multiplex PCR reads with MiXCR, one row per CDR3 protein. The table shows a few hundred thousand distinct CDR3 sequences, with 20% to 30% occurring only once. Time point specified: persistent/refractory GD, antithyroid drugs over 5 years with positive TRAb. PBMC-derived RNA was used for the TCR library. V lost 3 bases and J lost 5; bases outside the gene matches: 5. Germline lookup yields CDR1 SGHVS and CDR2 FQNEAQ. This CDR3 has 14 residues.

The sequence was obtained from a female donor with Graves disease. Sequencing used peripheral blood mononuclear cells (PBMCs), obtained when the disease was refractory, from a patient treated with antithyroid drugs. V usage is TRBV7-8 and J usage is TRBJ2-5; TRBD1 matches 8 bases. The CDR3 region has the DNA TGTGCCAGCAGCTTGGGACAGGCGACCGAGACCCAGTACTTC. This encodes CASSLGQATETQYF.